Listed below are T cell receptor beta chains from one sample, sequenced in a study of Tregs in tolerant kidney transplant recipients. Assay used: immunoSEQ multiplex PCR; TCRdb lists only in-frame clones, some missing. Of fewer than 80,000 clones detected, 95% to 98% appear once; the ten largest clones hold 0.34%. The source material was Tregs from blood, sampled before the transplant. These TCRs come from a human donor who received a combined kidney and bone marrow transplant. CDR3s include the opening cysteine and the closing phenylalanine or tryptophan. For some rows the clone size is stated as once, few or many, or as a class when expanded; others skip it.

clone_size | j_call | v_call | cdr3_length | cdr3_aa
. | TRBJ2-2 | TRBV7-7 | 17 | CASSLGLWQSNTGELFF
. | TRBJ2-4 | TRBV4-1 | 14 | CASSLATSLYIQYF
. | TRBJ2-1 | TRBV19 | 16 | CASSALSGSEYNEQFF
. | TRBJ2-2 | TRBV4-2 | 17 | CASSQRTSGGVSGELFF
. | TRBJ2-2 | TRBV5-8 | 15 | CASTLPGGNTGELFF
. | TRBJ2-4 | TRBV5-1 | 16 | CASSKNTGTYGAIQYF
. | TRBJ1-2 | TRBV7-2 | 14 | CASSLSRQAYGYTF
. | TRBJ1-2 | TRBV6-6 | 13 | CASSRTGRYGYTF
. | TRBJ1-2 | TRBV5-1 | 15 | CASSLAGTVNYGYTF
. | TRBJ2-4 | TRBV7-8 | 15 | CASSLTQGAKNIQYF
. | TRBJ1-2 | TRBV6-5 | 14 | CASSPGGGDYGYTF
. | TRBJ2-1 | TRBV10-3 | 12 | CAIRLGSAEQFF
. | TRBJ1-3 | TRBV19 | 16 | CASSILRQDSGNTIYF
. | TRBJ2-1 | TRBV9 | 19 | CASSGHPGLAGGLYNEQFF
. | TRBJ2-1 | TRBV5-4 | 15 | CASSLRGGQWNEQFF
. | TRBJ2-7 | TRBV15 | 13 | CATSRGGSYEQYF
. | TRBJ1-2 | TRBV19 | 13 | CASRAGQGSGYTF
. | TRBJ2-1 | TRBV5-1 | 14 | CASTVDSSYNEQFF
. | TRBJ2-5 | TRBV20-1 | 11 | CSAGGRQTQYF
. | TRBJ2-5 | TRBV4-2 | 15 | CASSQGNRREETQYF
. | TRBJ2-1 | TRBV6-4 | 14 | CASSSGGDYNEQFF
. | TRBJ2-1 | TRBV9 | 20 | CASSVVGIGTSGQSYNEQFF
. | TRBJ2-5 | TRBV5-6 | 15 | CASSLKIVYQETQYF
. | TRBJ2-7 | TRBV5-1 | 13 | CASSLARGYEQYF
. | TRBJ2-7 | TRBV7-6 | 13 | CASSLRGHYEQYF
once | TRBJ1-1 | TRBV7-3 | 15 | CASSFTGHPNTEAFF
. | TRBJ1-2 | TRBV28 | 13 | CASRATGSAGYTF
once | TRBJ2-3 | TRBV7-2 | 15 | CASSLGGIRTDTQYF
. | TRBJ1-2 | TRBV25-1 | 14 | CASSEFPGATGYTF
. | TRBJ2-5 | TRBV6-5 | 15 | CASSYSRGRGETQYF
. | TRBJ1-2 | TRBV6-6 | 16 | CASRGRDRGLVYGYTF
. | TRBJ2-2 | TRBV7-2 | 15 | CASSVDITNTGELFF
. | TRBJ2-1 | TRBV5-1 | 16 | CASSILLAINYNEQFF
. | TRBJ2-7 | TRBV6-5 | 12 | CASSYSTGREYF
. | TRBJ2-4 | TRBV7-2 | 15 | CASSPSGGTENIQYF
. | TRBJ2-1 | TRBV2 | 15 | CASSPDRASYNEQFF
. | TRBJ1-5 | TRBV6-1 | 12 | CASSETAAAQHF
. | TRBJ2-7 | TRBV11-3 | 14 | CASSLARHSPEQYF
. | TRBJ2-7 | TRBV5-6 | 16 | CASSTSGTSETYEQYF
. | TRBJ1-4 | TRBV9 | 17 | CASSTRRAGRYGEKLFF
. | TRBJ2-2 | TRBV21-1 | 18 | CASSKVTGWTGMAGELFF
. | TRBJ2-1 | TRBV4-2 | 14 | CASSQGKTGDEQFF
. | TRBJ1-1 | TRBV25-1 | 16 | CASSRTGTKVKAEAFF
. | TRBJ1-2 | TRBV25-1 | 15 | CASSRWGQGSYGYTF
. | TRBJ1-1 | TRBV7-9 | 15 | CASSALSGMGTEAFF